This entry lists 30 T cell receptor beta chains sequenced from one sample in a study of blood T cell repertoires in COVID-19. Profiled with immunoSEQ multiplex PCR; TCRdb holds only in-frame clones, not every one. The sample lists 200,000 to 300,000 clones; around four fifths were seen once. Sequenced input: peripheral blood. These receptor sequences come from a woman aged 60-75 years with active or convalescent COVID-19.

This chain uses TRBV4-1 with TRBJ2-3; perhaps TRBD2 as D (6 bases). The V gene lost 4 bases and the J gene lost 2 bases, with 22 bases spanning the gap. This CDR3 spans 18 amino acids. The germline V gene encodes CDR1 MGHRA and CDR2 YSYEKL. CDR3 residues: CASSPRLGRGPNTDTQYF. CDR3 nucleotide sequence: TGCGCCAGCAGCCCAAGACTAGGGCGGGGACCCAACACAGATACGCAGTATTTT.

The CDR3 loop is CASSLQTGLNTEAFF. The CDR3 nucleotides read TGTGCCAGCAGCTTACAGACAGGGTTGAACACTGAAGCTTTCTTT. The gene calls are TRBV7-9 and TRBJ1-1; 7 nucleotides match TRBD1. Germline V gene sequence: CDR1 SEHNR, CDR2 FQNEAQ (reference sequence). CDR3 length: 15 amino acids. V lost 2 bases and J lost 0; bases outside the gene matches: 3.

This clone was recorded only once. The chain has TRBV7-9 and TRBJ2-2; possible D gene TRBD1, 5 bases. This CDR3 is 12 amino acids long. From germline, CDR1 is SEHNR and CDR2 FQNEAQ (reference sequence). Trimming pared 6 bases from V and 6 bases from J, leaving 8 bases between. The CDR3 coding sequence is TGTGCCAGCAGGTGGGGCGCCGGGGAGCTGTTTTTT. Its translation is CASRWGAGELFF.

This sequence joins TRBV28 and TRBJ2-1; TRBD2 agrees at 12 bases. CDR3 size: 15 residues. The germline CDR1 and CDR2 sequences are MDHEN and SYDVKM. Trimming took 6 bases from V and 4 from J; bases not matched to a gene: 4. In DNA, the CDR3 is TGTGCCAGCAGGACCGGGACTAGCGGGTACAATGAGCAGTTCTTC. Translation gives CASRTGTSGYNEQFF.

The chain links TRBV28 to TRBJ1-6; TRBD1 agrees at 11 bases. Per germline, CDR1 MDHEN and CDR2 SYDVKM. Trimming removed 6 bases from V and 8 bases from J; junction bases left unmatched: 6. The CDR3 spans 15 residues. The CDR3 nucleotides read TGTGCCAGCAGACCCGGGACAGGGGGTTATTCACCCCTCCACTTT. Residues: CASRPGTGGYSPLHF.

This clone was observed once. This sequence joins TRBV6-5 and TRBJ1-2; unclear D gene. The CDR3 has 13 amino acids. Germline CDR1 is MNHEY and CDR2 is SVGAGI. Trimming removed 2 bases at V and 2 bases at J, with 6 bases between. CDR3 sequence: CASSYDGNYGYTF. The CDR3 region has the DNA TGTGCCAGCAGTTACGACGGGAACTATGGCTACACCTTC.

This chain links TRBV4-1 with TRBJ1-4, with 7 bases fitting TRBD1. CDR3 length equals 15 residues. The junction had 8 bases not matched to a gene; V was cut back by 4 bases and J by 6 bases. Germline CDR1 is MGHRA and CDR2 is YSYEKL. As DNA, the CDR3 is TGCGCCAGCAGCCCGCCCGACAGGGACGATGAAAAACTGTTTTTT. Its protein is CASSPPDRDDEKLFF.

The CDR3 sequence: CASSPDDYSPLHF. In DNA form, the CDR3 reads TGTGCCAGCAGTCCAGATGATTATTCACCCCTCCACTTT. This chain joins TRBV11-2 and TRBJ1-6, with D uncertain. The length of the CDR3 is 13 residues. V lost 6 bases, J lost 8 bases, and 11 bases lay in between. Per germline, CDR1 SGHAT and CDR2 FQNNGV.

This rearrangement joins TRBV6-1 to TRBJ2-7, with D hard to call. The CDR3 contains 14 residues. Looked up from germline, CDR1 is MNHNS and CDR2 is SASEGT. The V gene lost 3 bases and the J gene lost 0 bases, with 9 bases spanning the gap. The DNA of the CDR3 is TGTGCCAGCAGTGATTGGTTGAGCTCCTACGAGCAGTACGTC. As protein: CASSDWLSSYEQYV.

The V call is TRBV9, the J call TRBJ2-1; 13 bases fit TRBD2. The V gene end was trimmed by 3 bases and the J gene end by 8 bases; junction bases not matched to a gene: 5. The CDR3 consists of 15 residues. CDR1 SGDLS and CDR2 YYNGEE come from the germline V gene. The DNA for the CDR3 is TGTGCCAGCAGCGACGGGACTAGCGGGATTGATGAGCAGTTCTTC. This sequence encodes CASSDGTSGIDEQFF.

The chain uses TRBV5-5 and TRBJ2-7; D might be TRBD2 (5 bases). This CDR3 is 17 amino acids long. V dropped 0 bases and J dropped 2 bases, with 18 bases sitting between them. Germline V CDR1 and CDR2: SGHKS, YYEKEE (reference sequence). The CDR3 nucleotides read TGTGCCAGCAGCTTGGGGGGATTTCGGGATCTGACCTACGAGCAGTACTTC. Residues: CASSLGGFRDLTYEQYF.

The gene calls are TRBV28 and TRBJ2-7; 7 positions agree with TRBD1. Germline trimming cut 4 bases from V and 2 bases from J; bases unmatched to any gene: 11. CDR1 is MDHEN, CDR2 SYDVKM, per germline. The CDR3 sequence is 16 residues long. The CDR3 region is CASSSHLTGFPYEQYV. The DNA of the CDR3 is TGTGCCAGCAGTTCCCATCTGACAGGGTTTCCCTACGAGCAGTACGTC.

The rearrangement uses TRBV7-6 and TRBJ2-5; D perhaps matches TRBD2 (6 bases). Deletions cut 5 bases from V and 5 bases from J, with 18 bases between. The CDR3 extends over 15 amino acids. The germline V gene has CDR1 SGHVS and CDR2 FNYEAQ. In DNA form, the CDR3 reads TGTGCCAGCAGCAAAGGCGGGGCCGTGGGGGAGACCCAGTACTTC. Residues: CASSKGGAVGETQYF.

The V gene is TRBV24-1, the J gene TRBJ2-2; 8 bases match TRBD2. Germline-derived CDR1 and CDR2 are KGHDR and SFDVKD. This CDR3 contains 13 residues. Trimming cost V 7 bases and J 6 bases; bases outside gene matches: 3. CDR3 in amino acids: CATRWREAGELFF. The CDR3 DNA reads TGTGCCACCAGATGGCGGGAGGCCGGGGAGCTGTTTTTT.

This chain uses TRBV5-1 with TRBJ2-2, with 8 bases aligning to TRBD1. CDR3 length equals 15 residues. V shed 4 bases and J 7 bases; nucleotides not matched to a gene: 9. Germline V gene sequence: CDR1 SGHRS, CDR2 YFSETQ. The CDR3 bases are TGCGCCAGCAGCATCGACAGGGGCCAGGGCGGGGAGCTGTTTTTT. This sequence encodes CASSIDRGQGGELFF.

The CDR3 DNA follows: TGCGCCAGCAGCTTGGCTACAGAAAGCTCCTACGAGCAGTACTTC. Its translation: CASSLATESSYEQYF. V gene TRBV5-1 combines with J gene TRBJ2-7; D is uncertain. Trimming removed 0 bases at V and 0 bases at J, with 10 bases between. The CDR3 runs 15 residues. CDR1 is SGHRS and CDR2 is YFSETQ in the germline V gene.

The rearrangement links TRBV6-2 or TRBV6-3 to TRBJ2-3, with 16 bases fitting TRBD2. The V segment lost 5 bases and the J segment 2 bases; nucleotides outside the gene matches: 4. CDR1 and CDR2 (germline): MNHEY, SVGEGT. The length of the CDR3 is 17 residues. The CDR3 protein is CASSRGLAGGFTDTQYF. The CDR3 region has the DNA TGTGCCAGCAGTCGGGGACTAGCGGGGGGGTTCACAGATACGCAGTATTTT.

The chain employs TRBV5-1 and TRBJ1-2; D might be TRBD1 (5 bases). CDR3 length: 16 amino acids. V shed 0 bases and J shed 9 bases, with 21 bases lying between them. The germline V gene encodes CDR1 SGHRS and CDR2 YFSETQ. CDR3 in DNA: TGCGCCAGCAGCTTGGGGGGCCAGTCGGATTATAAGAGCTACACCTTC. It encodes CASSLGGQSDYKSYTF. The full variable domain, its missing parts supplied by reference TRBV5-1 and TRBJ1-2, is KAGVTQTPRYLIKTRGQQVTLSCSPISGHRSVSWYQQTPGQGLQFLFEYFSETQRNKGNFPGRFSGRQFSNSRSEMNVSTLELGDSALYLCASSLGGQSDYKSYTFGSGTRLTVV.

This chain joins TRBV10-3 and TRBJ1-6, with D possibly matching TRBD1 (5 bases). The CDR3 has 14 amino acids. The V end was cut by 6 bases, the J end by 8 bases, with 14 bases between. Germline lookup yields CDR1 ENHRY and CDR2 SYGVKD. For the CDR3, the DNA is TGTGCCATCAGGGACGGGACGGGAGATTCACCCCTCCACTTT. Translating it yields CAIRDGTGDSPLHF.

The rearrangement uses TRBV6-5 and TRBJ2-7; TRBD2 agrees at 14 bases. The CDR3 has 13 residues. Germline CDR1 is MNHEY and CDR2 is SVGAGI. Trimming took 6 bases from V and 6 from J; bases not matched to a gene: 1. CDR3 sequence reads: CASSGLAGGEQYF. The CDR3 nucleotides read TGTGCCAGCAGCGGACTAGCGGGAGGCGAGCAGTACTTC.

The V call is TRBV6-5, the J call TRBJ2-7; D may be TRBD1 (6 bases). CDR1 is MNHEY and CDR2 is SVGAGI in the germline V gene. Trimming cost V 6 bases and J 0 bases, with 9 bases left between them. The CDR3 has 13 residues. This CDR3 is CASRNRASYEQYV. The DNA for the CDR3 is TGTGCCAGCAGGAACAGGGCCTCCTACGAGCAGTACGTC.

J is TRBJ2-2 and V is TRBV5-1; 9 bases map to TRBD1. This CDR3 contains 16 residues. After removal of 4 bases from V and 4 bases from J, the junction contained 8 bases not matched to a gene. CDR1 is SGHRS and CDR2 is YFSETQ in the germline V gene. CDR3 protein: CASSRTGTGRTGELFF. The CDR3 nucleotides read TGCGCCAGCAGCAGGACCGGGACAGGGCGCACCGGGGAGCTGTTTTTT.

A single count supports this clone. V usage is TRBV25-1 and J usage is TRBJ1-1, with no clear D. This CDR3 is 13 amino acids long. V lost 7 bases to trimming and J lost 4 bases, with 13 bases between them. Germline CDR1 is MGHDK and CDR2 is SYGVNS. The CDR3 nucleotides read TGTGCCAGCATTTACATGGAGGGCACTGAAGCTTTCTTT. Its protein product is CASIYMEGTEAFF.

This sequence joins TRBV6-6 and TRBJ1-5; 10 bases fit TRBD1. The germline V gene has CDR1 MNHNY and CDR2 SVGAGI (reference sequence). There are 16 residues in the CDR3. With V trimmed by 9 bases and J by 6 bases, 14 bases remained unmatched. CDR3 in amino acids: CARGGTGTGVRQPQHF. For the CDR3, the DNA is TGTGCCAGAGGGGGAACCGGGACAGGGGTCCGTCAGCCCCAGCATTTT.

This clone occurred a few times. The chain has TRBV6-5 and TRBJ1-2; no clear D. V lost 11 bases, J lost 8 bases, and 21 bases lay in between. The V gene's germline CDR1 is MNHEY and CDR2 SVGAGI. The CDR3 is 13 amino acids. The CDR3: CAGWALQSGGYTF. Written as DNA, the CDR3 is TGTGCCGGATGGGCCCTCCAATCGGGGGGCTACACCTTC.

This clone was recorded once. The V gene is TRBV10-3, the J gene TRBJ1-1, with TRBD1 matching over 8 bases. V was clipped by 4 bases and J by 6 bases; unmatched bases: 4. The CDR3 extends over 13 amino acids. Germline V gene sequence: CDR1 ENHRY, CDR2 SYGVKD. Written as DNA, the CDR3 is TGTGCCATCAGTGGACAGGGGTACGCTGAAGCTTTCTTT. Encoded protein: CAISGQGYAEAFF.

The J gene is TRBJ1-2, the V gene TRBV6-1; 8 bases fit TRBD1. The CDR3 spans 15 residues. The V gene end was trimmed by 2 bases and the J gene end by 4 bases; junction bases not matched to a gene: 6. CDR1 and CDR2 (germline): MNHNS, SASEGT. CDR3: CASSEQDRASYGYTF. The DNA for the CDR3 is TGTGCCAGCAGTGAACAGGACAGGGCGAGCTATGGCTACACCTTC.

J is TRBJ1-1 and V is TRBV25-1; 10 bases are shared with TRBD1. Germline CDR1 and CDR2: MGHDK and SYGVNS. J lost 6 bases, V lost 6 bases, and 10 bases had no gene match. This CDR3 comprises 15 residues. The CDR3 coding sequence is TGTGCCAGCAGGGCCCCCGGACAGGGGGACCCTGAAGCTTTCTTT. This encodes CASRAPGQGDPEAFF. Combining the CDR3 with reference TRBV25-1 and TRBJ1-1 gives the whole variable domain EADIYQTPRYLVIGTGKKITLECSQTMGHDKMYWYQQDPGMELHLIHYSYGVNSTEKGDLSSESTVSRIRTEHFPLTLESARPSHTSQYLCASRAPGQGDPEAFFGQGTRLTVV.

The chain is built from TRBV3-1 (or the pseudogene TRBV3-2) and TRBJ2-7, with TRBD2 identical over 15 bases. Trimming cost V 1 base and J 2 bases; bases outside gene matches: 0. The CDR3 has 16 amino acids. CDR1 is LGHDT, CDR2 YNNKEL, per germline (reference sequence). CDR3 sequence reads: CASSQGTSGGAYEQYF. As DNA, the CDR3 is TGTGCCAGCAGCCAAGGGACTAGCGGGGGGGCCTACGAGCAGTACTTC.

The gene calls are TRBV6-5 and TRBJ1-4, with 8 bases that match TRBD1. The germline V gene has CDR1 MNHEY and CDR2 SVGAGI. J lost 7 bases, V lost 6 bases, and 7 bases had no gene match. The CDR3 has 14 amino acids. Written as DNA, the CDR3 is TGTGCCAGCAGAAGGACAGGGTCGGGTGAAAAACTGTTTTTT. Protein sequence: CASRRTGSGEKLFF.